This record concerns one TCR beta chain sequence. The antigen remains undetermined. The sample comes from a study of breast tumors, draining lymph nodes, adjacent tissues. Germline loops: CDR1 KGHSH, CDR2 LQKENI. V gave up 6 bases and J gave up 4 bases, with 9 bases separating them. The CDR3 covers 13 residues. Study-wide points: Tumor T cell lymph node origin was a supported hypothesis, not proven. Tumor repertoires ranked between lymph nodes and nontumor tissue in diversity, with V and J gene preferences.

TCRdb fed the multiplex PCR reads into MiXCR, producing one record per CDR3 protein. Of 270,000 or so distinct CDR3 sequences listed, 30% are singletons. The lymph nodes were axillary draining lymph nodes from breast cancer patients. The chain is built from TRBV18 and TRBJ1-4; D is unclear. The sequence was obtained from a female donor with breast cancer. Some clones in this sample may be carry-over from other donors' samples. The material sequenced was axillary lymph node tissue. CDR3 loop: CASSLRGNEKLFF. CDR3 bases: TGTGCCAGCTCCCTCCGCGGTAATGAAAAACTGTTTTTT.